The present entry profiles one T cell receptor beta chain with its context. Its antigen is currently unknown. Exposure to brentuximab vedotin varied, and each patient had relapsed following autologous stem cell transplantation. Assay: immunoSEQ multiplex PCR; the TCRdb copy retains only in-frame clones and omits some. This table has almost 100,000 clones, roughly 92% appearing once. The data belong to a study of PD-1 blockade in classical Hodgkin lymphoma. Turning to the study itself: Nivolumab was given intravenously to patients at 3 mg/kg every 2 weeks. Notes on the study in general: The study found complete responders had baseline diversity similar to newly diagnosed patients. Undefined causes, possibly disease activity or prior therapy, underlie the repertoire differences. Unlike CD8+ TCR diversity, which did not rise significantly by C4D1, CD4+ TCR diversity did.

The V gene lost 5 bases and the J gene lost 8 bases, with 6 bases spanning the gap. Germline values: CDR1 SGHAT, CDR2 FQNNGV. CDR3 length: 11 residues. The clonotype was recovered from a human donor with classical Hodgkin lymphoma. The material was peripheral blood mononuclear cells (PBMCs), obtained at baseline. The rearrangement uses TRBV11-2 and TRBJ2-2; D is ambiguous. The CDR3 nucleotides are TGTGCCAGCAGCCGAACAGGGGAGCTGTTTTTT. Translating gives CASSRTGELFF.